These 18 T cell receptor beta chains came from one sample sequenced in a study of shared clonotypes between healthy human individuals. Assay used: immunoSEQ multiplex PCR; TCRdb lists only in-frame clones, some missing. The table includes 600,000 to 750,000 clones, less than 95% detected once. Sequencing was carried out using memory CD8+ T cells from PBMCs. Subset in this sample: CD45RO+ cells pooled with CCR7-negative TemRA cells. The receptors come from a man aged 18-30 years in good health. Some clones in this sample may be carry-over from other donors' samples.

The chain uses TRBV28 and TRBJ1-1; no clear D. Germline CDR1 MDHEN, CDR2 SYDVKM. The V end was cut by 10 bases, the J end by 13 bases, with 22 bases between. The CDR3 length is 12 residues. The CDR3 coding sequence is TGTGCCACCGGAATGGGCAGCCCGAGGGATTTCTTT. It specifies CATGMGSPRDFF.

The V and J genes are TRBV27 and TRBJ2-3; 10 nucleotides match TRBD1. This CDR3 contains 17 residues. Trimming cost V 5 bases and J 3 bases; bases outside gene matches: 11. Germline V gene sequence: CDR1 MNHEY, CDR2 SMNVEV (reference sequence). CDR3 region: CASSPIHGTGVTDTQYF. CDR3 coding DNA: TGTGCCAGCAGTCCGATTCACGGGACAGGGGTTACAGATACGCAGTATTTT.

This clone was recorded once. The chain combines TRBV7-9 with TRBJ2-7, with unresolved D. Germline V lookup: CDR1 SEHNR, CDR2 FQNEAQ (reference sequence). Trimming took 1 base from V and 5 from J, leaving 6 bases between them. CDR3 length: 12 amino acids. The CDR3 loop reads CASSLVRNEQYF. CDR3 coding DNA: TGTGCCAGCAGCTTAGTTAGGAACGAGCAGTACTTC. Combining the CDR3 with reference TRBV7-9 and TRBJ2-7 gives the whole variable domain DTGVSQNPRHKITKRGQNVTFRCDPISEHNRLYWYRQTLGQGPEFLTYFQNEAQLEKSRLLSDRFSAERPKGSFSTLEIQRTEQGDSAMYLCASSLVRNEQYFGPGTRLTVT.

This chain uses TRBV5-1 with TRBJ2-1; D is possibly TRBD2 (6 bases). Germline assignment: CDR1 SGHRS and CDR2 YFSETQ. The CDR3 loop spans 16 amino acids. V was clipped by 1 base and J by 0 bases, with 11 bases between them. In DNA, the CDR3 is TGCGCCAGCAGCTTGAGTACCGGGGGCTCCTACAATGAGCAGTTCTTC. This codes for CASSLSTGGSYNEQFF.

This clone was picked up a small number of times. J is TRBJ1-5 and V is TRBV28, with unresolved D. Germline-derived CDR1 and CDR2 are MDHEN and SYDVKM. There are 13 residues in the CDR3. Trimming stripped 6 bases from V and 6 bases from J, with 12 bases between. In DNA, the CDR3 is TGTGCCAGCAGAGCATTCCAGCGTCAGCCCCAGCATTTT. Encoded protein: CASRAFQRQPQHF.

The chain combines TRBV5-6 with TRBJ1-1; no definite D call. The CDR3 has 13 amino acids. Germline V gene data show CDR1 as SGHDT and CDR2 as YYEEEE. The ends were cut back, 0 bases at V and 7 bases at J, with 10 bases in the middle. Here the CDR3 reads CASSLAARNEAFF. In nucleotides, the CDR3 is TGTGCCAGCAGCTTGGCCGCCCGTAATGAAGCTTTCTTT.

The chain has TRBV10-3 and TRBJ2-3, with TRBD2 identical over 9 bases. The CDR3 has 17 amino acids. Per germline, CDR1 ENHRY and CDR2 SYGVKD. After removal of 3 bases from V and 5 bases from J, the junction contained 12 bases not matched to a gene. As DNA, the CDR3 is TGTGCCATCAGTGACCCAGCGGGAGGTACGCAAGGAGATACGCAGTATTTT. Its protein product is CAISDPAGGTQGDTQYF.

The chain is built from TRBV10-3 and TRBJ1-1; 8 positions match TRBD1. Per the germline V gene, CDR1 is ENHRY and CDR2 is SYGVKD. The junction had 9 bases not matched to a gene; V was cut back by 3 bases and J by 0 bases. The CDR3 extends over 17 amino acids. The CDR3 region has the DNA TGTGCCATCAGTGAAAGACAGGGGTTCACCATGAACACTGAAGCTTTCTTT. Amino acid sequence: CAISERQGFTMNTEAFF.

This clone has just one count. This chain links TRBV11-2 with TRBJ2-7; TRBD2 matches 13 bases. Germline V gene lookup returns CDR1 SGHAT and CDR2 FQNNGV. This CDR3 is built from 14 residues. V was pared by 3 bases and J by 6 bases, with 2 bases of the junction left unmatched. CDR3 loop: CASSLGLAGFEQYF. Written as DNA, the CDR3 is TGTGCCAGCAGCTTGGGACTAGCGGGATTCGAGCAGTACTTC.

The chain joins TRBV19 to TRBJ1-1, with D possibly TRBD1 on 5 matching bases. CDR3 length: 16 amino acids. Germline CDR1 LNHDA, CDR2 SQIVND (reference sequence). Trimming left V 1 base short and J 8 bases short, with 20 bases between. For the CDR3, the DNA is TGTGCCAGTAGTATAGGGGTATGGGCAGGGCGATTGGAAGCTTTCTTT. This gives the protein CASSIGVWAGRLEAFF.

This chain links TRBV19 with TRBJ2-7; 8 nucleotides agree with TRBD2. The CDR3 sequence is 19 residues long. With 10 bases clipped from V and 6 bases from J, the junction kept 29 bases outside the gene matches. CDR1 is LNHDA and CDR2 is SQIVND in the germline V gene (reference sequence). CDR3 loop: CATSFSWGVAGTSFGEQYF. The CDR3 DNA sequence: TGTGCCACCTCATTCTCGTGGGGGGTAGCGGGGACTTCCTTTGGCGAGCAGTACTTC. The variable domain in full, completed from reference TRBV19 and TRBJ2-7, reads DGGITQSPKYLFRKEGQNVTLSCEQNLNHDAMYWYRQDPGQGLRLIYYSQIVNDFQKGDIAEGYSVSREKKESFPLTVTSAQKNPTAFYLCATSFSWGVAGTSFGEQYFGPGTRLTVT.

The J gene is TRBJ1-5, the V gene TRBV27; tentatively, D is TRBD1 (6 bases). The CDR3 has 14 residues. The germline V and J ends were trimmed by 6 bases and 4 bases, with 13 bases remaining between them. Germline values: CDR1 MNHEY, CDR2 SMNVEV (reference sequence). CDR3 nucleotide sequence: TGTGCCAGCAGCCGAATACAGGGAAATCAGCCCCAGCATTTT. Its protein product is CASSRIQGNQPQHF.

This clone showed up just once. V usage is TRBV5-1 and J usage is TRBJ2-3; 7 positions match TRBD2. The CDR3 runs to 14 residues. V trimming: 5 bases; J trimming: 5 bases; junction bases outside the gene matches: 8. Germline V CDR1 and CDR2: SGHRS, YFSETQ. CDR3 protein: CASSRLAGVDTQYF. The DNA of the CDR3 is TGCGCCAGCAGTCGACTAGCCGGGGTAGATACGCAGTATTTT.

The chain links TRBV7-3 to TRBJ2-1; D possibly corresponds to TRBD1 (6 bases). CDR1 is SGHTA and CDR2 is FQGTGA in the germline V gene. Trimming stripped 2 bases from V and 5 bases from J, with 13 bases between. The CDR3 spans 15 residues. CDR3 DNA: TGTGCCAGCAGCTTATCGGACAGCTGGAACAATGAGCAGTTCTTC. It specifies CASSLSDSWNNEQFF.

The genes are TRBV28 and TRBJ1-1; perhaps TRBD1 as D (5 bases). The CDR3 totals 14 residues. CDR1 is MDHEN and CDR2 is SYDVKM in the germline V gene. The V gene lost 3 bases and the J gene lost 4 bases, with 12 bases spanning the gap. CDR3 sequence (DNA): TGTGCCAGCAGTTTCCGGGGGTGGGGCACTGAAGCTTTCTTT. It specifies CASSFRGWGTEAFF.

The chain links TRBV6-5 to TRBJ2-7, with TRBD1 matching over 7 bases. Trimming cost V 2 bases and J 6 bases; bases outside gene matches: 4. There are 13 residues in the CDR3. Per germline, CDR1 MNHEY and CDR2 SVGAGI. DNA for the CDR3: TGTGCCAGCAGTTACGACAGGGTGGGCGAGCAGTACTTC. Translated, it gives CASSYDRVGEQYF.

This chain connects TRBV29-1 to TRBJ2-5; 8 nucleotides match TRBD2. The DNA matches TRBJ2-7 better at its end, which makes the J call doubtful. The CDR3 covers 13 residues. Per the germline V gene, CDR1 is SQVTM and CDR2 is ANQGSEA. The CDR3: CSGELAGGYEQYF. The CDR3 coding sequence is TGCAGCGGGGAGCTAGCGGGTGGATACGAGCAGTACTTC.

V is TRBV25-1 and J is TRBJ2-1, with 9 bases aligning to TRBD2. V trimming: 2 bases; J trimming: 11 bases; junction bases outside the gene matches: 7. This CDR3 contains 14 residues. CDR1 is MGHDK, CDR2 SYGVNS, per germline. The CDR3 nucleotides are TGTGCCAGCAGTGAAGGGCTAGCGGGACCTCAGCAGTTCTTC. Protein: CASSEGLAGPQQFF.